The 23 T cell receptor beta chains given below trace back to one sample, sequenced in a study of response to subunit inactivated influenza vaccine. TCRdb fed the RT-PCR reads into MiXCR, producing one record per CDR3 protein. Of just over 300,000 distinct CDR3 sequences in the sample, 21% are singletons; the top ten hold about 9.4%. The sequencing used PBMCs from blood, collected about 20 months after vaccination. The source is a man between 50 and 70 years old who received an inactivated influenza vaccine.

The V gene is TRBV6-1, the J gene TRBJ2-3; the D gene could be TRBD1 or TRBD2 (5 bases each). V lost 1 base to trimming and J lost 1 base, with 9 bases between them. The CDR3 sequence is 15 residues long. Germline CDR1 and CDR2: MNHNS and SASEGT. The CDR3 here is CASSEVLGGTDTQYF. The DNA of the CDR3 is TGTGCCAGCAGTGAAGTTTTGGGGGGCACAGATACGCAGTATTTT.

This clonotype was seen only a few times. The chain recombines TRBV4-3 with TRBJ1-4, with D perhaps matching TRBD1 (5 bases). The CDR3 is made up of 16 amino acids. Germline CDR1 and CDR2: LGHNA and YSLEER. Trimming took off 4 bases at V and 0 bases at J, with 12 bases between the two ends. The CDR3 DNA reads TGCGCCAGCAGCCCGGGACTGGGCCCAACTAATGAAAAACTGTTTTTT. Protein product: CASSPGLGPTNEKLFF.

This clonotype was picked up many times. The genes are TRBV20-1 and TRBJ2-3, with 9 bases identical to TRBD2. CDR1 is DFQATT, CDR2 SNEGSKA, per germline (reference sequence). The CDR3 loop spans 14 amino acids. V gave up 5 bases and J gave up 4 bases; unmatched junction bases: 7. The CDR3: CSAGSGSSPDTQYF. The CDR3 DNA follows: TGCAGTGCTGGTAGCGGGAGTTCCCCAGATACGCAGTATTTT.

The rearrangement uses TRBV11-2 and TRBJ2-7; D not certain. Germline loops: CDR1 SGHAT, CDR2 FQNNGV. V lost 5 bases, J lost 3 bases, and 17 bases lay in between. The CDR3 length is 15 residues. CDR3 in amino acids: CASSGSVGSLYEQYF. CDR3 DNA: TGTGCCAGCAGCGGTAGTGTGGGTTCCCTCTACGAGCAGTACTTC.

In DNA, the CDR3 is TGTGCCAGCAGCCCCCCCAGCAGGGGTACGCAGTATTTT. It specifies CASSPPSRGTQYF. The chain is built from TRBV7-2 and TRBJ2-3, with D possibly TRBD1 on 6 matching bases. Trimming cost V 5 bases and J 8 bases, with 14 bases left between them. Germline CDR1 is SGHTA and CDR2 is FQGNSA. CDR3 length: 13 residues.

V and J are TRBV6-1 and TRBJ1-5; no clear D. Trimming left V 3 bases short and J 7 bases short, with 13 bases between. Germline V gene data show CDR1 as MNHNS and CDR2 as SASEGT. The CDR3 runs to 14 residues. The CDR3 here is CASSDGLIMQPQHF. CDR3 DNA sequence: TGTGCCAGCAGTGACGGACTGATAATGCAGCCCCAGCATTTT.

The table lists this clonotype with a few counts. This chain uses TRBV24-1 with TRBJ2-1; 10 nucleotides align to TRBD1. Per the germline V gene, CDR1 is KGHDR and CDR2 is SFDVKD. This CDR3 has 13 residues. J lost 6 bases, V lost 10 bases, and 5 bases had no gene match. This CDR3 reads CATWDRGSNEQFF. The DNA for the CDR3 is TGTGCCACATGGGACAGGGGCTCCAATGAGCAGTTCTTC.

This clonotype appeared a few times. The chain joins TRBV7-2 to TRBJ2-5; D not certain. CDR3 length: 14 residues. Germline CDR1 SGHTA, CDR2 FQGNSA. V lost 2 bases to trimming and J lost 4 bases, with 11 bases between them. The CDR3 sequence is CASSLRQLGETQYF. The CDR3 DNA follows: TGTGCCAGCAGCTTAAGGCAACTTGGAGAGACCCAGTACTTC.

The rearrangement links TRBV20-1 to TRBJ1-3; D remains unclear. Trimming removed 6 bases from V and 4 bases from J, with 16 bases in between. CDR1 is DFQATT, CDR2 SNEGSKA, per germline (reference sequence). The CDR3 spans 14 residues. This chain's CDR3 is CSALTGMDGNTIYF. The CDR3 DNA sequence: TGCAGTGCCCTTACCGGGATGGACGGAAACACCATATATTTT.

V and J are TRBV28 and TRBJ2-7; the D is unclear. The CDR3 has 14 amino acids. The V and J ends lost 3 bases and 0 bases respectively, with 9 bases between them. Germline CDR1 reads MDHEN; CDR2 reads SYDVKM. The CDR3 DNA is TGTGCCAGCAGTTTGGTCCCGAGCTCCTACGAGCAGTACTTC. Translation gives CASSLVPSSYEQYF.

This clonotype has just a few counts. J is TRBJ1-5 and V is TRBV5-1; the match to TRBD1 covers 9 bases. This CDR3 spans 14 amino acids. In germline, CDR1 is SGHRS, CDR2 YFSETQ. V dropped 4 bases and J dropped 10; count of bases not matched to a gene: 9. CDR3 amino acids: CASSPVPGQGPQHF. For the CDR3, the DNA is TGCGCCAGCAGCCCCGTCCCGGGACAGGGACCCCAGCATTTT.

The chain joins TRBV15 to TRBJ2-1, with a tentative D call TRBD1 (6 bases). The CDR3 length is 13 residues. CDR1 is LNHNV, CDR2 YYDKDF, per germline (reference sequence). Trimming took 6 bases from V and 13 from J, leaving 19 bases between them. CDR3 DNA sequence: TGTGCCACCAGGGTAAAGTCGACAGGACAACAGTTCTTC. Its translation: CATRVKSTGQQFF.

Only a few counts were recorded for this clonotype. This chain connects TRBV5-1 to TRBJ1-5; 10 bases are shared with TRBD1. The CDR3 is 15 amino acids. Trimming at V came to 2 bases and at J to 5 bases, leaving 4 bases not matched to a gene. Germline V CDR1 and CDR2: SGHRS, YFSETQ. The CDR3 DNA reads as TGCGCCAGCAGCTTTCTCGGGACAGGGGATCAGCCCCAGCATTTT. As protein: CASSFLGTGDQPQHF.

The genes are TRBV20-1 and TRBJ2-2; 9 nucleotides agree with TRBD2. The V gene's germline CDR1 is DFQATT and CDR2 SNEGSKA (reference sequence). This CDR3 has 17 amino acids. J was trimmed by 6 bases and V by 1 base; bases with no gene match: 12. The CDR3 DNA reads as TGCAGTGCTAGAGGACTAGCGGAAATCGGGTTCTCCGGGGAGCTGTTTTTT. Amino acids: CSARGLAEIGFSGELFF.

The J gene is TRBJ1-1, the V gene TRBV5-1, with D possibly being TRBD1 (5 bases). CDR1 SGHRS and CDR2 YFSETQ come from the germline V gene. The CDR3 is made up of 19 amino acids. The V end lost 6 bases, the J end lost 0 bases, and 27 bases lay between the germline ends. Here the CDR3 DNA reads TGCGCCAGCACACGATTACCTCGCGGGGGGGTTTCCATGAACACTGAAGCTTTCTTT. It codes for CASTRLPRGGVSMNTEAFF.

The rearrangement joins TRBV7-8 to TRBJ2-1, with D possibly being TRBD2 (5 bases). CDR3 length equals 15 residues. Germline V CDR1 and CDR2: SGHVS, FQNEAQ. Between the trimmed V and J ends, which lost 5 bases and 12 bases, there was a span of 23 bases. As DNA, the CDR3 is TGTGCCAGCAGCCTAGACCCCGACAAGCGAGGAGGGCAGTTCTTC. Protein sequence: CASSLDPDKRGGQFF.

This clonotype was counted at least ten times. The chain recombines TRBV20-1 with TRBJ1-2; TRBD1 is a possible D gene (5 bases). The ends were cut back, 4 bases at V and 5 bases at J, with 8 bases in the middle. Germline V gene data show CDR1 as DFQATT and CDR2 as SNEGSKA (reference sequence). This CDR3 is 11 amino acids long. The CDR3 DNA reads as TGCAGTGCTACAGGGCAATATGGCTACACCTTC. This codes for CSATGQYGYTF.

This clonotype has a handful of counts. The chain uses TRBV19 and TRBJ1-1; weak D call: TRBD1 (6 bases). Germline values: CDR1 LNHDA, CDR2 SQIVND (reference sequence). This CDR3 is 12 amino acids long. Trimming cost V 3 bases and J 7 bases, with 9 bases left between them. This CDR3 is CASSIGRGEAFF. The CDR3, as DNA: TGTGCCAGTAGTATTGGCAGGGGTGAAGCTTTCTTT.

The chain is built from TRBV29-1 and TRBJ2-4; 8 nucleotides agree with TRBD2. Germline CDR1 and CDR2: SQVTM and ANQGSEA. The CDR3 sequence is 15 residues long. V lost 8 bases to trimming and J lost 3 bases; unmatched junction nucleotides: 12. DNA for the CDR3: TGCAGCATACGGAAACTAGCGGTTGGCAAAAACATTCAGTACTTC. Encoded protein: CSIRKLAVGKNIQYF.

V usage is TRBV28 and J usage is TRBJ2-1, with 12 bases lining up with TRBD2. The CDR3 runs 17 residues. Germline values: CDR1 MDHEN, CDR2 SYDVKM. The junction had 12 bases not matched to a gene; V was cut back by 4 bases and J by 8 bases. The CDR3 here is CASSSAMTSGSIHEQFF. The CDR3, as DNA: TGTGCCAGCAGTTCTGCTATGACTAGCGGGAGTATCCATGAGCAGTTCTTC.

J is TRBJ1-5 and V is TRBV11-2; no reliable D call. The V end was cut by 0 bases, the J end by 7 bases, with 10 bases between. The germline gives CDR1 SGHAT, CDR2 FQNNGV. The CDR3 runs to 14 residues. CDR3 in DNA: TGTGCCAGCAGCTTAGATGGACTCGCCCAGCCCCAGCATTTT. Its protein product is CASSLDGLAQPQHF. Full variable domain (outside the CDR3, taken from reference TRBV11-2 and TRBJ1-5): EAGVAQSPRYKIIEKRQSVAFWCNPISGHATLYWYQQILGQGPKLLIQFQNNGVVDDSQLPKDRFSAERLKGVDSTLKIQPAKLEDSAVYLCASSLDGLAQPQHFGDGTRLSIL.

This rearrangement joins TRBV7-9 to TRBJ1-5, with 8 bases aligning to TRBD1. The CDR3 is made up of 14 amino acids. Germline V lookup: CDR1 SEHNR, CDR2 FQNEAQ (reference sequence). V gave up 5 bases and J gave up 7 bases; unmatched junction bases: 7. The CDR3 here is CASSNGQGGQPQHF. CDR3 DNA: TGTGCCAGCAGCAATGGACAGGGAGGGCAGCCCCAGCATTTT.

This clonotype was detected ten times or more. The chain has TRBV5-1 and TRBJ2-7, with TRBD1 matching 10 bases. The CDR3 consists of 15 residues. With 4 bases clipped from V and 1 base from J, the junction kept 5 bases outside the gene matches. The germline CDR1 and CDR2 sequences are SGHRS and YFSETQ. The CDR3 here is CASSPWDRGSYEQYF. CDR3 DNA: TGCGCCAGCAGCCCATGGGACAGGGGATCCTACGAGCAGTACTTC.